Listed here are 12 T cell receptor beta chains from one sample, sequenced in a study of T-cell memory formation after mild COVID-19. TCRdb fed the 5' RACE reads into MiXCR, producing one record per CDR3 protein. Here the sample spans 500,000 to 600,000 distinct CDR3 sequences, over 15% being singletons. Sequences were obtained from PBMCs or a T cell subset sorted from them (not recorded which). The receptors shown here come from an adult woman who had mild COVID-19 (a few samples of this study predate the infection). Cell type and time point are not known.

This clonotype was picked up many times. The chain links TRBV19 to TRBJ2-2; weak D call: TRBD1 (5 bases). This CDR3 has 13 amino acids. Germline V CDR1 and CDR2: LNHDA, SQIVND (reference sequence). Trimming removed 6 bases at V and 6 bases at J, with 11 bases between. CDR3 nucleotide sequence: TGTGCCAGTAGCTTTCAGGGCGCCGGGGAGCTGTTTTTT. Encoded protein: CASSFQGAGELFF.

The CDR3 sequence is CASSPLGSGQFF. The CDR3 nucleotides read TGTGCCAGCAGCCCCTTGGGTTCTGGGCAGTTCTTC. The chain joins TRBV7-9 to TRBJ2-1; D gene uncertain. V was pared by 5 bases and J by 12 bases, with 14 bases between. Germline V gene data show CDR1 as SEHNR and CDR2 as FQNEAQ (reference sequence). CDR3 length equals 12 residues.

This clonotype came up a few times. The V call is TRBV29-1, the J call TRBJ2-2; possibly TRBD1 for D (6 bases). Germline loops: CDR1 SQVTM, CDR2 ANQGSEA. V was clipped by 7 bases and J by 2 bases, with 11 bases between them. This CDR3 spans 13 amino acids. CDR3 bases: TGCAGCGGAGACAGGCCAAACACCGGGGAGCTGTTTTTT. It encodes CSGDRPNTGELFF.

The chain employs TRBV29-1 and TRBJ2-1, with D possibly being TRBD2 (5 bases). V lost 4 bases to trimming and J lost 0 bases, with 10 bases between them. The CDR3 runs to 14 residues. CDR1 and CDR2 from the germline V gene are SQVTM and ANQGSEA. DNA for the CDR3: TGCAGCGTTGGTCGGGGTAACTCCTACAATGAGCAGTTCTTC. Its translation: CSVGRGNSYNEQFF.

The genes are TRBV2 and TRBJ2-1, with 7 positions matching TRBD2. The germline V gene encodes CDR1 SNHLY and CDR2 FYNNEI. The length of the CDR3 is 16 residues. The V and J ends lost 1 base and 0 bases, in that order; junction bases with no gene match: 3. The DNA of the CDR3 is TGTGCCAGCAGTGAAGGGCCTAGCGGCTCCTACAATGAGCAGTTCTTC. Protein sequence: CASSEGPSGSYNEQFF.

The chain links TRBV4-3 to TRBJ2-3; 7 positions match TRBD2. V lost 4 bases and J lost 5; bases outside the gene matches: 9. The CDR3 totals 15 residues. The germline V gene encodes CDR1 LGHNA and CDR2 YSLEER. CDR3 residues: CASSPGGLEVDTQYF. The CDR3 DNA reads as TGCGCCAGCAGCCCAGGCGGACTAGAAGTAGATACGCAGTATTTT.

The chain couples TRBV30 to TRBJ1-5; maybe TRBD1 (5 bases). Per germline, CDR1 GTSNPN and CDR2 SVGIG (reference sequence). This CDR3 region has 15 residues. Between the trimmed V and J ends, which lost 0 bases and 3 bases, there was a span of 12 bases. The CDR3 DNA reads TGTGCCTGGAGTGTACCTCGGGGGAACAATCAGCCCCAGCATTTT. Its protein product is CAWSVPRGNNQPQHF.

This chain joins TRBV12-3 or TRBV12-4 and TRBJ1-3; D perhaps matches TRBD1 (5 bases). The CDR3 totals 14 residues. V was shortened by 0 bases and J by 3 bases, with 6 bases between the two germline ends. The CDR3 region is CASSLAQGGNTIYF. The CDR3 region has the DNA TGTGCCAGCAGTTTAGCCCAGGGTGGAAACACCATATATTTT.

This clonotype was seen a few times. The rearrangement joins TRBV4-1 to TRBJ2-1; D uncertain. CDR3 length: 13 residues. Per the germline V gene, CDR1 is MGHRA and CDR2 is YSYEKL. Trimming removed 0 bases at V and 5 bases at J, with 5 bases between. The CDR3 DNA reads TGCGCCAGCAGCCAAGAGGGAAACAATGAGCAGTTCTTC. Translated: CASSQEGNNEQFF.

The DNA of the CDR3 is TGCGCCAGCAGCCAAGGATACACGAACACCGGGGAGCTGTTTTTT. This gives the protein CASSQGYTNTGELFF. V is TRBV4-3 and J is TRBJ2-2, with D unresolved. The CDR3 runs 15 residues. The germline V gene encodes CDR1 LGHNA and CDR2 YSLEER. V was clipped by 1 base and J by 0 bases, with 6 bases between them.

The chain couples TRBV2 to TRBJ2-5, with a weak D call TRBD2 (6 bases). V lost 7 bases and J lost 5, with 17 bases in between. The CDR3 is 14 residues long. The germline V gene has CDR1 SNHLY and CDR2 FYNNEI. Here the CDR3 DNA reads TGTGCCAGCACCGGAGGGCTAGGAGGGGAGACCCAGTACTTC. Translated, it gives CASTGGLGGETQYF.

This clonotype was seen a handful of times. The chain recombines TRBV7-9 with TRBJ2-7, with 8 bases fitting TRBD1. There are 15 residues in the CDR3. Per the germline V gene, CDR1 is SEHNR and CDR2 is FQNEAQ (reference sequence). Trimming took 5 bases from V and 2 from J; bases not matched to a gene: 8. As DNA, the CDR3 is TGTGCCAGCAGCCGACTGGGACAGGTGACCTACGAGCAGTACTTC. Protein sequence: CASSRLGQVTYEQYF.